Listed here is a single TCR beta chain. In the PCR, 60 Vbeta and 13 Jbeta primers were used. Profiled with immunoSEQ multiplex PCR; TCRdb holds only in-frame clones, not every one. Of around 200,000 clones listed, just over 75% are singletons. The sample is drawn from a study of cytomegalovirus exposure and HLA in healthy donors. The CDR3 is 14 amino acids. CDR1 LNHDA and CDR2 SQIVND come from the germline V gene (reference sequence). V was pared by 0 bases and J by 8 bases, with 13 bases between. The receptor was isolated from a woman aged 55-69 years in good health and CMV-seropositive. This chain joins TRBV19 and TRBJ1-2, with a weak D call TRBD1 (5 bases). The sample comprised PBMCs. CDR3 sequence reads: CASSIDAGFNGYTF. In nucleotides, the CDR3 is TGTGCCAGTAGTATAGATGCAGGGTTTAACGGCTACACCTTC. The complete variable domain, with remaining parts taken from reference TRBV19 and TRBJ1-2, reads DGGITQSPKYLFRKEGQNVTLSCEQNLNHDAMYWYRQDPGQGLRLIYYSQIVNDFQKGDIAEGYSVSREKKESFPLTVTSAQKNPTAFYLCASSIDAGFNGYTFGSGTRLTVV.